This T cell receptor beta chain originates from a study of T cell changes during pregnancy in multiple sclerosis. The protocol was immunoSEQ multiplex PCR, while the TCRdb copy is restricted to in-frame clones and leaves out a portion. The profile shows fewer than 150,000 clones, approximately 96% of them singletons. Germline assignment: CDR1 SGHRS and CDR2 YFSETQ. Trimming removed 0 bases from V and 6 bases from J, with 7 bases in between. The CDR3 is 13 amino acids. The specimen comprised peripheral blood, sampled after pregnancy. This receptor was obtained from a female donor with multiple sclerosis, enrolled in a pregnancy study. The V gene is TRBV5-1, the J gene TRBJ2-1, with D tentatively TRBD1 (6 bases). The CDR3 reads CASSLGQANEQFF. CDR3 DNA sequence: TGCGCCAGCAGCTTGGGACAGGCCAATGAGCAGTTCTTC. The full variable domain, its missing parts supplied by reference TRBV5-1 and TRBJ2-1, is KAGVTQTPRYLIKTRGQQVTLSCSPISGHRSVSWYQQTPGQGLQFLFEYFSETQRNKGNFPGRFSGRQFSNSRSEMNVSTLELGDSALYLCASSLGQANEQFFGPGTRLTVL.